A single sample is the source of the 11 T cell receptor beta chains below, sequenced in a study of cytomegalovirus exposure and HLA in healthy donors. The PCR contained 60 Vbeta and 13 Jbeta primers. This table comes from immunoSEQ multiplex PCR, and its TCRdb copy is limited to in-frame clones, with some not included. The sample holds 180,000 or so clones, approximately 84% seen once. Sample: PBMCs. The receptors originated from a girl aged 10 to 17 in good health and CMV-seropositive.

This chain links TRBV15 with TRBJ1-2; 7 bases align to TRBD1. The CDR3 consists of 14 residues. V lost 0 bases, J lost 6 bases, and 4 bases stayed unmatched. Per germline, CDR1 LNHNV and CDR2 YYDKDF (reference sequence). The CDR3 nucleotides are TGTGCCACCAGCAGAGATGGACAGGCCGATGGCTACACCTTC. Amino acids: CATSRDGQADGYTF.

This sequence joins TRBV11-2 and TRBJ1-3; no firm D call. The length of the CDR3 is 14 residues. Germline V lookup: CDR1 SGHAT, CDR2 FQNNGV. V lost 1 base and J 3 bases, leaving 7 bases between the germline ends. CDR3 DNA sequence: TGTGCCAGCAGCTTAGGGAGTTATGGAAACACCATATATTTT. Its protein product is CASSLGSYGNTIYF. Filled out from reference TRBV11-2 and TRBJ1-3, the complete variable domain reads EAGVAQSPRYKIIEKRQSVAFWCNPISGHATLYWYQQILGQGPKLLIQFQNNGVVDDSQLPKDRFSAERLKGVDSTLKIQPAKLEDSAVYLCASSLGSYGNTIYFGEGSWLTVV.

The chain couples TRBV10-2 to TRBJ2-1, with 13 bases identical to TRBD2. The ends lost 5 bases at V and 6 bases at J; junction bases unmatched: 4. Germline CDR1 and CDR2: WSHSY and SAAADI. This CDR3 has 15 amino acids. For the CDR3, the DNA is TGCGCCAGCAGTCGGGGACTAGCGGGAACCAATGAGCAGTTCTTC. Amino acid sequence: CASSRGLAGTNEQFF.

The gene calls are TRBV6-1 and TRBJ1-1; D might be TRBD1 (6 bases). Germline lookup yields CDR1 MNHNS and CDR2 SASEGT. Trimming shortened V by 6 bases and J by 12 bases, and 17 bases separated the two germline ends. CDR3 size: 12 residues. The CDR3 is CASRDTDRRSFF. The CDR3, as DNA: TGTGCCAGCAGAGACACCGACAGGAGATCTTTCTTT.

The CDR3 reads CASTRGRPVGYEQYF. CDR3 coding DNA: TGTGCCAGCACCCGTGGCAGGCCCGTGGGTTACGAGCAGTACTTC. This sequence joins TRBV6-6 and TRBJ2-7; D not certain. Germline V gene sequence: CDR1 MNHNY, CDR2 SVGAGI (reference sequence). The CDR3 loop spans 15 amino acids. V gave up 7 bases and J gave up 4 bases, with 20 bases separating them.

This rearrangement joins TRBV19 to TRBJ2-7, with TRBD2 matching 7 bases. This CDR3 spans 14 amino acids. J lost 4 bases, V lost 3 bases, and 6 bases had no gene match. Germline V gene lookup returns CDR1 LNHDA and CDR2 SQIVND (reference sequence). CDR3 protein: CASSISLARYEQYF. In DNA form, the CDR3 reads TGTGCCAGTAGTATTTCACTAGCGAGGTACGAGCAGTACTTC.

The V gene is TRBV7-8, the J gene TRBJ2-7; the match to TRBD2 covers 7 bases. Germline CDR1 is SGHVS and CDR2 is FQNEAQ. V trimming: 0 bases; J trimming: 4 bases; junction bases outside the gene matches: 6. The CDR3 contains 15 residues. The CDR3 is CASSLAIEGGYEQYF. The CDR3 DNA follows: TGTGCCAGCAGCTTAGCCATAGAGGGAGGGTACGAGCAGTACTTC.

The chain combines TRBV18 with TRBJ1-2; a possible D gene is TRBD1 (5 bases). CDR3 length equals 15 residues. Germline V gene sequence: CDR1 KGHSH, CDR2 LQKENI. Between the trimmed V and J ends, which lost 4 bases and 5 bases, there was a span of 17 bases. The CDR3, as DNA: TGTGCCAGCTCACGAGGGTCGGGGGATCTTTATGGCTACACCTTC. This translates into CASSRGSGDLYGYTF.

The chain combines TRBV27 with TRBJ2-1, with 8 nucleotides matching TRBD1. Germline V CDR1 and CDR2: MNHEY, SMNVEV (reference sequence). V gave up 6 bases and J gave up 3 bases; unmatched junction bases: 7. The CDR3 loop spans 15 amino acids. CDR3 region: CASRKTGDFYNEQFF. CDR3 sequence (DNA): TGTGCCAGCAGGAAGACAGGGGATTTCTACAATGAGCAGTTCTTC.

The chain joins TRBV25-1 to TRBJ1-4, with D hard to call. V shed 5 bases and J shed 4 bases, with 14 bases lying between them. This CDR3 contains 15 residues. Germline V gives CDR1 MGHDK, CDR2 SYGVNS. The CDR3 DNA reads TGTGCCAGCAGTATTCCCCGGGAGGATAATGAAAAACTGTTTTTT. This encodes CASSIPREDNEKLFF. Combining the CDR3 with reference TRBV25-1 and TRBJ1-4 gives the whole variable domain EADIYQTPRYLVIGTGKKITLECSQTMGHDKMYWYQQDPGMELHLIHYSYGVNSTEKGDLSSESTVSRIRTEHFPLTLESARPSHTSQYLCASSIPREDNEKLFFGSGTQLSVL.

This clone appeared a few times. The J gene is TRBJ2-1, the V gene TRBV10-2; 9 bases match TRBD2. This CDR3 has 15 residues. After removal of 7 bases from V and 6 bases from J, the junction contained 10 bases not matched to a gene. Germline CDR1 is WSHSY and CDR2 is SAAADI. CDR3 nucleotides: TGCGCCAGCAACGAGCCGGCGGGAGGGTCCAATGAGCAGTTCTTC. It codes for CASNEPAGGSNEQFF.